This T cell receptor (beta chain) was observed in a study of T cell responses to AZD1222 COVID-19 vaccine. Study details: The study pooled second doses at about 4 or about 12 weeks.

Only in-frame clones appear in the TCRdb table, and some are missing; sequencing was by immunoSEQ multiplex PCR. This sample has about 150,000 clones, with around 92% found just once. This clone was seen a few times. Its specificity is unknown. Broader study findings: As reported, nearly half of all spike-specific TCRs target variant regions that are unmutated. Females made up more of the donors, who were largely white British, and clonal diversity may have come out too low. In all cases, repertoires were sampled only after the peak T cell response.

Sequenced here: peripheral blood, sampled on day 0 of AZD1222 vaccination. The sequence was collected from an adult in good health.

The CDR3 DNA reads as TGTGCCAGCAGCCTCGGGTCAGACAAGTCAGCTTTCTTT. Residues: CASSLGSDKSAFF. V is TRBV3-1 (or the pseudogene TRBV3-2) and J is TRBJ1-1; D gene uncertain. Trimming took 4 bases from V and 10 from J, leaving 16 bases between them. CDR1 is LGHDT and CDR2 is YNNKEL in the germline V gene (reference sequence). The CDR3 extends over 13 amino acids.